These 7 T cell receptor beta chains were sequenced from one sample in a study of shared clonotypes between healthy human individuals. Sequencing was performed with immunoSEQ multiplex PCR; in TCRdb, only in-frame clones are kept and a portion is missing. The sample has around 330,000 clones; roughly 70% are singletons. The sequenced sample was memory CD4+ T cells sorted from blood. Subset noted: CD45RA-negative fraction. The source of these receptors is a man between 25 and 39 years old in good health.

The V gene is TRBV5-4, the J gene TRBJ1-2; 11 bases map to TRBD1. With 5 bases clipped from V and 6 bases from J, the junction kept 3 bases outside the gene matches. CDR1 SGHNT and CDR2 YYREEE come from the germline V gene (reference sequence). The length of the CDR3 is 13 residues. CDR3: CASSRDRGDGYTF. CDR3 sequence (DNA): TGTGCCAGCAGTAGGGACAGGGGGGATGGCTACACCTTC.

The rearrangement links TRBV6-1 to TRBJ2-7; no reliable D call. The CDR3 is 11 residues long. Trimming pared 4 bases from V and 3 bases from J, leaving 4 bases between. Germline-derived CDR1 and CDR2 are MNHNS and SASEGT. CDR3 residues: CASSVRYEQYF. The CDR3 nucleotides are TGTGCCAGCAGTGTGCGCTACGAGCAGTACTTC.

This clone was observed many times. The V and J genes are TRBV6-1 and TRBJ1-3, with D uncertain. V lost 6 bases and J 0 bases, leaving 12 bases between the germline ends. Per germline, CDR1 MNHNS and CDR2 SASEGT. This CDR3 is built from 15 residues. The DNA for the CDR3 is TGTGCCAGCAGCCCTACGATAGCCTCTGGAAACACCATATATTTT. It is translated as CASSPTIASGNTIYF.

The genes are TRBV2 and TRBJ2-5; D is ambiguous. V was trimmed by 5 bases and J by 6 bases, leaving 10 bases between them. CDR1 and CDR2 (germline): SNHLY, FYNNEI. There are 12 residues in the CDR3. The CDR3 coding sequence is TGTGCCAGCAGTCCCAGGTTTCAGACCCAGTACTTC. Its protein product is CASSPRFQTQYF.

This chain joins TRBV28 and TRBJ2-3; D is possibly TRBD2 (5 bases). Germline V gene data show CDR1 as MDHEN and CDR2 as SYDVKM. The V gene lost 6 bases and the J gene lost 0 bases, with 25 bases spanning the gap. This CDR3 comprises 19 residues. Here the CDR3 reads CASSPSFGPFGGSTDTQYF. In DNA, the CDR3 is TGTGCCAGCAGCCCCTCGTTTGGTCCGTTTGGCGGGAGCACAGATACGCAGTATTTT.

The V call is TRBV2, the J call TRBJ1-2; TRBD1 is a possible D gene (5 bases). Germline V CDR1 and CDR2: SNHLY, FYNNEI. This CDR3 comprises 12 residues. Trimming cost V 7 bases and J 8 bases, with 14 bases left between them. In nucleotides, the CDR3 is TGTGCCAGCATGGCAGGGACGTGGGGCTACACCTTC. Translation gives CASMAGTWGYTF.

This chain joins TRBV11-2 and TRBJ1-1; D is unclear. CDR1 is SGHAT, CDR2 FQNNGV, per germline. Trimming removed 2 bases at V and 4 bases at J, with 11 bases between. This CDR3 region has 14 residues. The CDR3 DNA reads TGTGCCAGCAGCTTAACTACTGTGAGCACTGAAGCTTTCTTT. This codes for CASSLTTVSTEAFF.